The next 2 T cell receptor beta chains were all read from a single sample in a study of identical twins. TCRdb processed the 5' RACE reads anew with MiXCR; each CDR3 protein has one entry. The repertoire has nearly 200,000 distinct CDR3 sequences, about 16% of them found once; the top ten carry around two fifths. These same records also appear under a second study, on T cells expressing NK-cell markers.

Material for sequencing was CD8+ T cells sorted from blood. All receptors come from a young woman in good health.

This clonotype has a handful of counts. The chain links TRBV10-1 to TRBJ2-7, with 7 bases aligning to TRBD2. After removal of 0 bases from V and 2 bases from J, the junction contained 7 bases not matched to a gene. The CDR3 contains 16 residues. Germline CDR1 reads WNHNN; CDR2 reads SYGVQD (reference sequence). CDR3 amino acids: CASSESDAGVTYEQYF. The CDR3 DNA reads TGCGCCAGCAGTGAGTCCGACGCGGGGGTGACCTACGAGCAGTACTTC.

This clonotype was seen a few times. The chain carries TRBV12-3 or TRBV12-4 and TRBJ2-2; D possibly corresponds to TRBD2 (5 bases). The CDR3 covers 15 residues. Between the trimmed V and J ends, which lost 8 bases and 6 bases, there was a span of 19 bases. The CDR3 protein is CASQSQDSHPGELFF. For the CDR3, the DNA is TGTGCCAGCCAAAGCCAGGACTCTCACCCCGGGGAGCTGTTTTTT.